Below, 19 T cell receptor beta chains from the same sample are listed, as sequenced in a study of blood T cell repertoires in COVID-19. Measured with immunoSEQ multiplex PCR; TCRdb has only the in-frame clones, and not every one. Seen here are fewer than 200,000 clones, 75% to 95% observed once, and the top ten hold 0.5% to 0.65%. The sample was peripheral blood. These receptors all stem from a man aged 50-60 years with acute or convalescent COVID-19.

The chain uses TRBV4-1 and TRBJ1-6, with TRBD1 as a possible D gene (6 bases). V lost 4 bases to trimming and J lost 4 bases, with 17 bases between them. Germline assignment: CDR1 MGHRA and CDR2 YSYEKL. This CDR3 is built from 17 residues. The CDR3 coding sequence is TGCGCCAGCAGCCGAGGCCGGGACACCTCGTATAATTCACCCCTCCACTTT. It translates to CASSRGRDTSYNSPLHF.

This clone was recorded once. The rearrangement joins TRBV5-1 to TRBJ2-2, with D uncertain. The CDR3 extends over 16 amino acids. The germline V gene encodes CDR1 SGHRS and CDR2 YFSETQ. Trimming cost V 0 bases and J 0 bases, with 9 bases left between them. CDR3: CASSLGLWPNTGELFF. The DNA for the CDR3 is TGCGCCAGCAGCTTGGGACTTTGGCCGAACACCGGGGAGCTGTTTTTT.

This clone was detected a few times. The rearrangement links TRBV19 to TRBJ2-2, with 9 nucleotides matching TRBD1. The CDR3 is 17 amino acids. The V gene's germline CDR1 is LNHDA and CDR2 SQIVND (reference sequence). With 7 bases clipped from V and 5 bases from J, the junction kept 14 bases outside the gene matches. The CDR3 reads CASTSLRTGVRTGELFF. CDR3 bases: TGTGCCAGTACCTCACTCCGGACAGGGGTTCGGACCGGGGAGCTGTTTTTT.

This clone was recorded only once. V usage is TRBV19 and J usage is TRBJ2-1, with 8 positions matching TRBD2. The CDR3 is made up of 16 amino acids. Germline CDR1 and CDR2: LNHDA and SQIVND (reference sequence). Trimming took 10 bases from V and 3 from J; bases not matched to a gene: 14. CDR3 sequence: CATSPVAGGHYNEQFF. CDR3 DNA sequence: TGTGCCACCTCGCCGGTTGCGGGAGGCCACTACAATGAGCAGTTCTTC.

This clone has just one count. The chain recombines TRBV27 with TRBJ1-2, with 9 bases matching TRBD1. Germline trimming cut 6 bases from V and 7 bases from J; bases unmatched to any gene: 9. CDR3 size: 14 residues. Looked up from germline, CDR1 is MNHEY and CDR2 is SMNVEV (reference sequence). CDR3 loop: CASSPAGQGFGYTF. CDR3 DNA sequence: TGTGCCAGCAGCCCCGCGGGACAGGGTTTTGGCTACACCTTC.

The rearrangement links TRBV7-9 to TRBJ1-2; 8 bases fit TRBD1. Germline V gives CDR1 SEHNR, CDR2 FQNEAQ (reference sequence). This CDR3 has 14 amino acids. Germline trimming cut 3 bases from V and 3 bases from J; bases unmatched to any gene: 3. The CDR3 here is CASSFRGRDYGYTF. CDR3 DNA: TGTGCCAGCAGCTTCAGGGGGCGAGACTATGGCTACACCTTC.

This chain connects TRBV28 to TRBJ2-7, with a possible D match to TRBD2 (5 bases). V was pared by 4 bases and J by 1 base, with 11 bases between. This CDR3 comprises 14 residues. Per the germline V gene, CDR1 is MDHEN and CDR2 is SYDVKM. CDR3 sequence reads: CASSSFTGSYEQYF. The CDR3 coding sequence is TGTGCCAGCAGTTCCTTTACGGGATCCTACGAGCAGTACTTC.

A remark on this clone: This CDR3 is also generated by other DNA sequences in the sample. The chain employs TRBV9 and TRBJ2-3; a possible D gene is TRBD2 (5 bases). The CDR3 extends over 11 amino acids. Germline CDR1 and CDR2: SGDLS and YYNGEE. V was shortened by 3 bases and J by 6 bases, with 5 bases between the two germline ends. CDR3 DNA: TGTGCCAGCAGCGCGGGGGATACGCAGTATTTT. Amino acid sequence: CASSAGDTQYF.

This chain's CDR3 is CASSPGTGGGEQFF. DNA for the CDR3: TGTGCCAGCTCACCAGGGACAGGGGGCGGTGAGCAGTTCTTC. The V and J genes are TRBV18 and TRBJ2-1; 12 bases match TRBD1. The germline gives CDR1 KGHSH, CDR2 LQKENI. V lost 2 bases, J lost 9 bases, and 2 bases stayed unmatched. The CDR3 has 14 residues.

The chain recombines TRBV30 with TRBJ1-2; weak D call: TRBD1 (5 bases). This CDR3 spans 14 amino acids. The ends were cut back, 2 bases at V and 2 bases at J, with 12 bases in the middle. In germline, CDR1 is GTSNPN, CDR2 SVGIG (reference sequence). This CDR3 is CAWSPGTRNYGYTF. In nucleotides, the CDR3 is TGTGCCTGGAGTCCCGGGACTCGAAACTATGGCTACACCTTC.

The chain combines TRBV19 with TRBJ2-4; 8 nucleotides match TRBD2. Germline CDR1 LNHDA, CDR2 SQIVND (reference sequence). There are 16 residues in the CDR3. J was trimmed by 8 bases and V by 3 bases; bases with no gene match: 12. The CDR3: CASSIGRGRIVDIQYF. The DNA for the CDR3 is TGTGCCAGTAGTATCGGGAGGGGGAGGATTGTGGACATTCAGTACTTC.

The gene calls are TRBV7-3 and TRBJ2-5; the D gene is possibly TRBD2 (6 bases). The CDR3 is 14 residues long. The V gene's germline CDR1 is SGHTA and CDR2 FQGTGA. Trimming cost V 1 base and J 4 bases, with 10 bases left between them. CDR3 coding DNA: TGTGCCAGCAGCTTAAATGGAGGGTCAGAGACCCAGTACTTC. It is translated as CASSLNGGSETQYF.

The V call is TRBV27, the J call TRBJ1-2, with 9 bases fitting TRBD1. The CDR3 is 17 residues long. With V trimmed by 4 bases and J by 0 bases, 9 bases remained unmatched. Germline-derived CDR1 and CDR2 are MNHEY and SMNVEV (reference sequence). This CDR3 reads CASSSGQGRLANYGYTF. CDR3 coding DNA: TGTGCCAGCAGTTCGGGACAGGGAAGGTTAGCTAACTATGGCTACACCTTC.

This clone was seen a single time. The chain links TRBV4-1 to TRBJ2-3, with TRBD2 identical over 10 bases. The CDR3 spans 17 residues. Germline V gene sequence: CDR1 MGHRA, CDR2 YSYEKL. Trimming at V came to 2 bases and at J to 2 bases, leaving 7 bases not matched to a gene. The CDR3 sequence: CASSQHSGRAYTDTQYF. The DNA of the CDR3 is TGCGCCAGCAGCCAACACAGCGGGAGGGCCTACACAGATACGCAGTATTTT.

This chain uses TRBV4-1 with TRBJ2-2, with TRBD2 matching over 8 bases. V lost 3 bases and J lost 6; bases outside the gene matches: 15. CDR1 MGHRA and CDR2 YSYEKL come from the germline V gene. This CDR3 has 18 amino acids. The CDR3 nucleotides are TGCGCCAGCAGCCACCAAAGTTCCCGACTAGCGCCCGCCGGGGAGCTGTTTTTT. Translated, it gives CASSHQSSRLAPAGELFF.

V usage is TRBV4-1 and J usage is TRBJ2-2; the D gene is possibly TRBD1 (6 bases). CDR3 length: 17 amino acids. V lost 0 bases and J lost 4, with 15 bases in between. The germline V gene encodes CDR1 MGHRA and CDR2 YSYEKL. The CDR3 DNA is TGCGCCAGCAGCCAAGATTTGGCCAGGGGAAGCACCGGGGAGCTGTTTTTT. It codes for CASSQDLARGSTGELFF.

Of note for this clone: The same CDR3 can be traced to other DNA sequences in this sample. This chain links TRBV6-5 with TRBJ1-2; 10 nucleotides line up with TRBD1. With 2 bases clipped from V and 2 bases from J, the junction kept 5 bases outside the gene matches. The CDR3 covers 16 residues. Germline CDR1 is MNHEY and CDR2 is SVGAGI. CDR3 sequence: CASSYLGQGLNYGYTF. The CDR3 DNA reads as TGTGCCAGCAGTTACCTGGGACAGGGGCTAAACTATGGCTACACCTTC.

This clone was seen just once. The chain is built from TRBV10-3 and TRBJ2-2; possible D gene TRBD2, 7 bases. This CDR3 region has 17 residues. Germline V gives CDR1 ENHRY, CDR2 SYGVKD. Trimming cost V 6 bases and J 2 bases, with 19 bases left between them. This CDR3 reads CAIRTISGTPNTGELFF. DNA for the CDR3: TGTGCCATCAGGACCATCAGCGGGACACCAAACACCGGGGAGCTGTTTTTT.

The chain couples TRBV4-1 to TRBJ2-2; D perhaps matches TRBD1 (6 bases). Trimming cost V 1 base and J 3 bases, with 9 bases left between them. Germline CDR1 MGHRA, CDR2 YSYEKL. The CDR3 is made up of 15 amino acids. The CDR3 protein is CASSQVDSYTGELFF. The CDR3 DNA is TGCGCCAGCAGCCAAGTGGACAGCTACACCGGGGAGCTGTTTTTT.